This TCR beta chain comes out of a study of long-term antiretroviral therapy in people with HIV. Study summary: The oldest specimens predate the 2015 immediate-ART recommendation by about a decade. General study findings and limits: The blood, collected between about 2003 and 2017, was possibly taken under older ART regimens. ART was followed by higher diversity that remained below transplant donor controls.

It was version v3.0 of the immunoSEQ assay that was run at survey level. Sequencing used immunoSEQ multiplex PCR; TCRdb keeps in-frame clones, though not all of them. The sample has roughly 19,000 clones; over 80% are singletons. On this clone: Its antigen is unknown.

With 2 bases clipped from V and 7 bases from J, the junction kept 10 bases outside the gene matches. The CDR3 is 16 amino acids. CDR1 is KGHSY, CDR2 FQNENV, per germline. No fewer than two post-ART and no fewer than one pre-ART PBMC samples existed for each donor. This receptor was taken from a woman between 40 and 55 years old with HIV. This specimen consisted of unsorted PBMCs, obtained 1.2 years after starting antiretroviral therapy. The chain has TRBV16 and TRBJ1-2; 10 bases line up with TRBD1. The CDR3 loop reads CASSQRRQGALSGYTF. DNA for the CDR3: TGTGCCAGCAGCCAACGCAGACAGGGGGCTTTGTCTGGCTACACCTTC. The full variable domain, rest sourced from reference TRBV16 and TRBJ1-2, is GEEVAQTPKHLVRGEGQKAKLYCAPIKGHSYVFWYQQVLKNEFKFLISFQNENVFDETGMPKERFSAKCLPNSPCSLEIQATKLEDSAVYFCASSQRRQGALSGYTFGSGTRLTVV.